This T cell receptor (beta chain) was sequenced during a study of blood T cell repertoires in COVID-19. Cohort placement rested on clinical history that participants reported themselves. Profiling relied on immunoSEQ multiplex PCR, and the TCRdb table lists in-frame clones only, not all of them. This table holds roughly 280,000 clones, approximately 90% found once. Sequenced input: PBMCs or T cells enriched from blood (not recorded which). The clonotype originates from a woman younger than 45 with acute COVID-19.

The CDR3 nucleotides are TGTGCCAGTAGGCAACAGTACACCGGGGAGCTGTTTTTT. Translated, it gives CASRQQYTGELFF. The rearrangement joins TRBV19 to TRBJ2-2; D ambiguous. V gave up 6 bases and J gave up 3 bases, with 8 bases separating them. CDR3 length equals 13 residues. Germline lookup yields CDR1 LNHDA and CDR2 SQIVND (reference sequence).